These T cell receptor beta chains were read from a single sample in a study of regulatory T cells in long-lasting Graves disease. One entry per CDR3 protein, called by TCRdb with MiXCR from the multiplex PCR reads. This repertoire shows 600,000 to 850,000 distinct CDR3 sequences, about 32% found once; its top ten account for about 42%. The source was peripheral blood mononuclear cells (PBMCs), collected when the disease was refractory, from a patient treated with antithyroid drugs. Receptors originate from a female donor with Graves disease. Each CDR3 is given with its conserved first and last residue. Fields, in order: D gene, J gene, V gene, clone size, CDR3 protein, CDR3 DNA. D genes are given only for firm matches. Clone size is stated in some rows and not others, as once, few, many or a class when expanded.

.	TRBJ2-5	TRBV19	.	CASSISRTETQYF	TGTGCCAGTAGTATCTCCAGAACAGAGACCCAGTACTTC
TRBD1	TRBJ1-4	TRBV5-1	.	CASSLDLRTGDEKLFF	TGCGCCAGCAGCTTGGACTTAAGGACAGGGGACGAAAAACTGTTTTTT
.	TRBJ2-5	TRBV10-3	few	CAISAVGDRGETQYF	TGTGCCATCAGCGCCGTGGGGGACCGGGGGGAGACCCAGTACTTC
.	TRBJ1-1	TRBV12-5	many	CASGLVLSRTDPNTEAFF	TGTGCTAGTGGTTTGGTACTGTCCCGGACAGATCCGAACACTGAAGCTTTCTTT
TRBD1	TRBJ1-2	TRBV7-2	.	CASSPEGTGHYGYTF	TGTGCCAGCAGCCCCGAAGGGACAGGGCACTATGGCTACACCTTC
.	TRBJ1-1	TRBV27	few	CASSSGGFRAFF	TGTGCCAGCAGTTCGGGGGGGTTTCGAGCTTTCTTT
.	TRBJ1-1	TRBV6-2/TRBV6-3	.	CASSVPTEYTEAFF	TGTGCCAGCAGTGTTCCAACAGAGTACACTGAAGCTTTCTTT
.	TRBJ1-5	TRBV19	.	CASSMSSYSNQPQHF	TGTGCCAGTAGTATGAGTAGTTATAGCAATCAGCCCCAGCATTTT
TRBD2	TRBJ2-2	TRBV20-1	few	CSATGLAGEWNTGELFF	TGCAGTGCAACGGGACTAGCGGGAGAATGGAACACCGGGGAGCTGTTTTTT
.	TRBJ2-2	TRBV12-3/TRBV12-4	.	CASSSEAVGELFF	TGTGCCAGCAGTTCTGAGGCGGTCGGGGAGCTGTTTTTT
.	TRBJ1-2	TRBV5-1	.	CASSLIGQGGRYGYTF	TGCGCCAGCAGCTTGATCGGTCAGGGAGGACGCTATGGCTACACCTTC
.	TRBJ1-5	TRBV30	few	CAWSVPSVSNQPQHF	TGTGCCTGGAGTGTACCCAGCGTCAGCAATCAGCCCCAGCATTTT
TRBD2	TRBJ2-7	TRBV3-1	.	CASSQEGLAGGATYEQYF	TGTGCCAGCAGCCAAGAAGGACTAGCGGGAGGAGCCACCTACGAGCAGTACTTC
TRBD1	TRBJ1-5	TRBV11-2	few	CASSLAGQAHQPQHF	TGTGCCAGCAGCTTAGCGGGACAGGCCCACCAGCCCCAGCATTTT
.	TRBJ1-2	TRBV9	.	CASSVGPEYGYTF	TGTGCCAGCAGCGTCGGACCGGAATATGGCTACACCTTC
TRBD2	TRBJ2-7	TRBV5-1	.	CASSGRFSSGGVYEQYF	TGCGCCAGCAGTGGGAGGTTCTCCAGCGGGGGCGTCTACGAGCAGTACTTC
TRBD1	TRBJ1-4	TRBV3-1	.	CASSPGQSQLFF	TGTGCCAGCAGCCCGGGACAGTCTCAACTGTTTTTT
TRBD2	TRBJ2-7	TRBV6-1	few	CASRFKAGAPSYEQYF	TGTGCCAGCAGATTTAAAGCGGGAGCTCCCTCCTACGAGCAGTACTTC
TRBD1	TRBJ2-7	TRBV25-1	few	CATTTGLYEQYF	TGTGCCACCACGACAGGGCTCTACGAGCAGTACTTC
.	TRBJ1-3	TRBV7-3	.	CASSLGTGGGNTIYF	TGTGCCAGCAGCTTAGGGACGGGAGGTGGAAACACCATATATTTT
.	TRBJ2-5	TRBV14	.	CASSGRTGRGTQYF	TGTGCCAGCAGCGGCCGGACAGGGAGGGGGACCCAGTACTTC
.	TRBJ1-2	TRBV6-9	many	CASSYQSNYGYTF	TGTGCCAGCAGTTATCAGAGTAACTATGGCTACACCTTC
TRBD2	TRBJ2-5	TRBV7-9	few	CASSRPGLAETQYF	TGTGCCAGCAGCCGGCCGGGACTAGCGGAGACCCAGTACTTC
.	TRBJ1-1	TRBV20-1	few	CSARIGHRGTEAFF	TGCAGTGCTAGAATCGGTCATAGAGGCACTGAAGCTTTCTTT
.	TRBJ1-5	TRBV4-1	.	CASSQDEDSGNQPQHF	TGCGCCAGCAGCCAAGACGAGGACAGTGGCAATCAGCCCCAGCATTTT
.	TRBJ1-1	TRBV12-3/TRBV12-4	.	CASSTPPEAFF	TGTGCCAGCAGTACCCCACCAGAAGCTTTCTTT
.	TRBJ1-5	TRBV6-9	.	CASSSVGQGHQPQHF	TGTGCCAGCAGTTCCGTCGGGCAGGGGCATCAGCCCCAGCATTTT
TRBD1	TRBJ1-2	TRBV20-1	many	CSATGAYGYTF	TGCAGTGCAACAGGGGCTTATGGCTACACCTTC
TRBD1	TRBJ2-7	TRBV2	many	CASRATGAGEQYF	TGTGCCAGCAGGGCGACAGGGGCCGGCGAGCAGTACTTC